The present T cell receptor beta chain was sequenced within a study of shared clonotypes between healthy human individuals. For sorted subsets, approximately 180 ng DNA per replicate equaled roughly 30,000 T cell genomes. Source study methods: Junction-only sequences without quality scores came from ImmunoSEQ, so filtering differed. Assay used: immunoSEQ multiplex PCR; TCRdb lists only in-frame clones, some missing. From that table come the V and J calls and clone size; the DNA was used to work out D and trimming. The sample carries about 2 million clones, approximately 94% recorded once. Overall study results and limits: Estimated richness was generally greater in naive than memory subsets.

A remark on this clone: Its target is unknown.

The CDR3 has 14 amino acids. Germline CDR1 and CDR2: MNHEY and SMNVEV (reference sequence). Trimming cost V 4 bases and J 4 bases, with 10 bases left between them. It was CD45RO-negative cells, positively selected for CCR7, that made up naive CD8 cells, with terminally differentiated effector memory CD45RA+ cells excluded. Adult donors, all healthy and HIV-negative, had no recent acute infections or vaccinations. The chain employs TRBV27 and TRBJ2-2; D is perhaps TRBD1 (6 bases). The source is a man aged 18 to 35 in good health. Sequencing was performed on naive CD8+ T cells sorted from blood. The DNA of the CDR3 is TGTGCCAGCAGTTCCGACAGGATCACCGGGGAGCTGTTTTTT. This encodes CASSSDRITGELFF.